This T cell receptor beta chain was obtained from a study of chemoradiotherapy in HPV16-positive cancers. Study-level findings and limits: Candidate HPV-specific clones and E7-related TCR motifs grew in tumor during treatment.

Data came from immunoSEQ multiplex PCR; TCRdb stores just in-frame clones and leaves some out. The sample lists about 53,000 clones, over 85% occurring once. As to this clone: Its antigen remains unidentified.

This CDR3 region has 13 residues. The ends lost 8 bases at V and 4 bases at J; junction bases unmatched: 6. From germline, CDR1 is MNHEY and CDR2 SVGAGI. The sequence derives from a human donor with HPV-associated anogenital cancer. The sequenced sample was blood, obtained from a patient who underwent chemoradiotherapy. V and J are TRBV6-5 and TRBJ1-1; 8 bases are shared with TRBD1. CDR3 residues: CASRQGAPTEAFF. CDR3 nucleotide sequence: TGTGCCAGCCGCCAGGGGGCGCCCACTGAAGCTTTCTTT.